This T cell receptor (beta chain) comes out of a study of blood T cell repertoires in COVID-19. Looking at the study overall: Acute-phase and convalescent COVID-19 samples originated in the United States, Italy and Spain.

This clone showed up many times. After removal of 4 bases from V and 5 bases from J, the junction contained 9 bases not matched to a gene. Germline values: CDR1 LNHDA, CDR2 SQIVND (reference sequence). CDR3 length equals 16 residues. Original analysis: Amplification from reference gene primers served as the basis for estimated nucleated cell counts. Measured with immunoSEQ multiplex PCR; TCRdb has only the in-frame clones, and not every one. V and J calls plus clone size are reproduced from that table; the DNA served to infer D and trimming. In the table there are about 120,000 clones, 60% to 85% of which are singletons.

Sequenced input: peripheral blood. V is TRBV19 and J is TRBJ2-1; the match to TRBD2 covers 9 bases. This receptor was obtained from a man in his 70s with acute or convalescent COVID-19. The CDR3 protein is CASSKRWTSVHNEQFF. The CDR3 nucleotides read TGTGCCAGTAGTAAGAGGTGGACTAGCGTCCACAATGAGCAGTTCTTC.